A single sample gave rise to the 24 T cell receptor beta chains below, sequenced in a study of T cell changes during pregnancy in multiple sclerosis. Assay: immunoSEQ multiplex PCR; the TCRdb copy retains only in-frame clones and omits some. The table lists about 26,000 clones, roughly 87% of them singletons, with approximately 17% in the top ten. The sample consisted of CD8+ T cells from peripheral blood mononuclear cells, taken in the second trimester of pregnancy. Receptors were obtained from a female donor with multiple sclerosis, enrolled in a pregnancy study.

The chain carries TRBV2 and TRBJ2-5, with TRBD2 matching over 7 bases. With V trimmed by 6 bases and J by 5 bases, 21 bases remained unmatched. The CDR3 sequence is 18 residues long. Germline V gene sequence: CDR1 SNHLY, CDR2 FYNNEI. CDR3 nucleotides: TGTGCCAGCAGGCGTCACTTTCCCGGGACTAATAACGAGGAGACCCAGTACTTC. Its translation: CASRRHFPGTNNEETQYF.

V usage is TRBV9 and J usage is TRBJ1-1; 7 bases map to TRBD1. Germline V gene sequence: CDR1 SGDLS, CDR2 YYNGEE. This CDR3 contains 14 residues. Germline trimming cut 3 bases from V and 1 base from J; bases unmatched to any gene: 3. CDR3 protein: CASSAGTANTEAFF. CDR3 coding DNA: TGTGCCAGCAGCGCCGGGACAGCGAACACTGAAGCTTTCTTT.

The V call is TRBV5-8, the J call TRBJ2-7, with unresolved D. The V end lost 5 bases, the J end lost 0 bases, and 12 bases lay between the germline ends. Germline loops: CDR1 SGHTS, CDR2 YDEGEE. This CDR3 spans 14 amino acids. CDR3 region: CASSPTRSSYEQYF. CDR3 nucleotides: TGTGCCAGCAGTCCGACACGCTCCTCCTACGAGCAGTACTTC.

The V call is TRBV2, the J call TRBJ2-3; tentative D call: TRBD2 (6 bases). V lost 4 bases, J lost 4 bases, and 21 bases lay in between. The CDR3 has 17 residues. Germline CDR1 and CDR2: SNHLY and FYNNEI. CDR3: CASSGEIGGGPADTQYF. The CDR3 nucleotides read TGTGCCAGCAGTGGGGAGATTGGCGGAGGGCCCGCAGATACGCAGTATTTT.

This clone has more than one count but fewer than ten. The chain recombines TRBV7-9 with TRBJ2-2; TRBD1 might be the D (5 bases). This CDR3 has 13 amino acids. Germline CDR1 reads SEHNR; CDR2 reads FQNEAQ (reference sequence). Trimming left V 5 bases short and J 1 base short, with 5 bases between. The CDR3 sequence is CASSGQNTGELFF. Here the CDR3 DNA reads TGTGCCAGCAGCGGACAGAACACCGGGGAGCTGTTTTTT.

The chain couples TRBV4-3 to TRBJ2-1, with 10 bases fitting TRBD2. The V segment lost 1 base and the J segment 2 bases; nucleotides outside the gene matches: 8. The germline V gene has CDR1 LGHNA and CDR2 YSLEER. This CDR3 is 18 amino acids long. The DNA for the CDR3 is TGCGCCAGCAGCCAAGGAATAGGGGGACTAGCGCCCTACAATGAGCAGTTCTTC. Its protein is CASSQGIGGLAPYNEQFF.

The chain employs TRBV4-1 and TRBJ2-7; D is perhaps TRBD2 (6 bases). Trimming took off 1 base at V and 4 bases at J, with 14 bases between the two ends. From germline, CDR1 is MGHRA and CDR2 YSYEKL. The length of the CDR3 is 15 residues. The CDR3 nucleotides read TGCGCCAGCAGCCAAGGCCTCGGGACTCCGTACGAGCAGTACTTC. Protein: CASSQGLGTPYEQYF.

The gene calls are TRBV5-5 and TRBJ2-7; possibly TRBD2 for D (5 bases). V lost 2 bases to trimming and J lost 3 bases, with 12 bases between them. In germline, CDR1 is SGHKS, CDR2 YYEKEE (reference sequence). The CDR3 is 14 residues long. The CDR3 reads CASSLAAHLYEQYF. As DNA, the CDR3 is TGTGCCAGCAGCTTAGCGGCCCACCTCTACGAGCAGTACTTC.

The chain recombines TRBV6-5 with TRBJ2-1; D ambiguous. CDR3 length: 15 residues. V lost 0 bases, J lost 5 bases, and 11 bases lay in between. Germline V gives CDR1 MNHEY, CDR2 SVGAGI. CDR3 residues: CASSYSIWRNNEQFF. Written as DNA, the CDR3 is TGTGCCAGCAGTTACTCGATATGGAGAAACAATGAGCAGTTCTTC.

This rearrangement joins TRBV11-3 to TRBJ2-1; TRBD1 matches 9 bases. This CDR3 has 17 residues. Germline-derived CDR1 and CDR2 are SGHNT and YENEEA. J gave up 2 bases and V 3 bases, and 8 bases lay outside the gene matches. This chain's CDR3 is CASSLGQGASTYNEQFF. CDR3 DNA sequence: TGTGCCAGCAGCTTGGGACAGGGTGCTTCAACCTACAATGAGCAGTTCTTC.

The V call is TRBV5-1, the J call TRBJ2-7; D is unresolved. V shed 0 bases and J shed 3 bases, with 7 bases lying between them. CDR3 length equals 13 residues. Germline-derived CDR1 and CDR2 are SGHRS and YFSETQ. CDR3 DNA sequence: TGCGCCAGCAGCTTGGAACTGCTCTACGAGCAGTACTTC. Encoded protein: CASSLELLYEQYF.

The V gene is TRBV27, the J gene TRBJ2-3; no firm D call. Germline V gene data show CDR1 as MNHEY and CDR2 as SMNVEV (reference sequence). The CDR3 spans 14 residues. Trimming took off 5 bases at V and 0 bases at J, with 9 bases between the two ends. The CDR3 is CASSTTGSTDTQYF. For the CDR3, the DNA is TGTGCCAGCAGTACCACCGGGAGCACAGATACGCAGTATTTT.

The V gene is TRBV5-1, the J gene TRBJ2-1, with 9 nucleotides matching TRBD1. The CDR3 length is 16 residues. Trimming cost V 7 bases and J 5 bases; bases outside gene matches: 13. Germline CDR1 SGHRS, CDR2 YFSETQ. CDR3 protein: CASQNPTGQGNNEQFF. The DNA of the CDR3 is TGCGCCAGCCAAAACCCTACGGGACAGGGCAACAATGAGCAGTTCTTC.

The CDR3 protein is CASSSGLAGAYGEQYF. Written as DNA, the CDR3 is TGTGCCAGCAGTTCTGGACTAGCGGGAGCTTACGGCGAGCAGTACTTC. The chain combines TRBV27 with TRBJ2-7; the match to TRBD2 covers 13 bases. The V and J ends lost 4 bases and 6 bases, in that order; junction bases with no gene match: 9. The CDR3 consists of 16 residues. CDR1 is MNHEY and CDR2 is SMNVEV in the germline V gene (reference sequence).

The chain employs TRBV19 and TRBJ2-1; TRBD2 is a possible D gene (6 bases). This CDR3 has 14 residues. V was pared by 3 bases and J by 1 base, with 7 bases between. The germline V gene has CDR1 LNHDA and CDR2 SQIVND (reference sequence). This CDR3 reads CASSIGGSYNEQFF. Written as DNA, the CDR3 is TGTGCCAGTAGTATTGGGGGGTCCTACAATGAGCAGTTCTTC.

The V gene is TRBV7-9, the J gene TRBJ1-1; 7 nucleotides line up with TRBD1. Germline V gene sequence: CDR1 SEHNR, CDR2 FQNEAQ (reference sequence). CDR3 length: 17 residues. V was pared by 6 bases and J by 0 bases, with 13 bases of the junction left unmatched. CDR3 region: CASSFVGTARMNTEAFF. CDR3 nucleotide sequence: TGTGCCAGCAGTTTCGTTGGGACAGCCCGTATGAACACTGAAGCTTTCTTT.

This chain links TRBV4-1 with TRBJ2-1, with D possibly TRBD2 on 6 matching bases. This CDR3 spans 15 amino acids. V lost 1 base to trimming and J lost 1 base, with 8 bases between them. Germline V CDR1 and CDR2: MGHRA, YSYEKL. The CDR3 DNA sequence: TGCGCCAGCAGCCAAGTCCGGGAGTCCTACAATGAGCAGTTCTTC. Amino acids: CASSQVRESYNEQFF.

The chain combines TRBV5-8 with TRBJ2-3; D unresolved. The CDR3 spans 11 residues. Germline-derived CDR1 and CDR2 are SGHTS and YDEGEE. Trimming took 4 bases from V and 6 from J, leaving 6 bases between them. The CDR3 reads CASSGPDTQYF. CDR3 in DNA: TGTGCCAGCAGCGGCCCGGATACGCAGTATTTT.

This chain joins TRBV10-3 and TRBJ2-3, with TRBD2 matching over 9 bases. V lost 5 bases to trimming and J lost 5 bases; unmatched junction nucleotides: 11. Per germline, CDR1 ENHRY and CDR2 SYGVKD. The CDR3 has 16 amino acids. CDR3: CAISPQTGAGGDTQYF. The CDR3 DNA is TGTGCCATCAGTCCTCAAACAGGAGCGGGAGGAGATACGCAGTATTTT.

V usage is TRBV28 and J usage is TRBJ2-5; D gene unclear. The germline V gene has CDR1 MDHEN and CDR2 SYDVKM. This CDR3 has 14 amino acids. V lost 6 bases to trimming and J lost 5 bases, with 16 bases between them. CDR3 protein: CASSLALVRETQYF. For the CDR3, the DNA is TGTGCCAGCAGCCTCGCCCTAGTTAGGGAGACCCAGTACTTC.

The CDR3 reads CASSEWGGEDSTTYEQYF. CDR3 bases: TGTGCCAGCAGTGAATGGGGGGGGGAGGACAGTACTACCTACGAGCAGTACTTC. This rearrangement joins TRBV2 to TRBJ2-7; possible D gene TRBD2, 7 bases. The CDR3 sequence is 18 residues long. V gave up 2 bases and J gave up 2 bases, with 22 bases separating them. Germline CDR1 and CDR2: SNHLY and FYNNEI.

This chain links TRBV27 with TRBJ1-2, with D tentatively TRBD1 (5 bases). The CDR3 is 13 amino acids. From germline, CDR1 is MNHEY and CDR2 SMNVEV (reference sequence). The V gene lost 6 bases and the J gene lost 11 bases, with 19 bases spanning the gap. CDR3 in amino acids: CASSPGAGRRYTF. The CDR3 DNA reads TGTGCCAGCAGCCCCGGAGCAGGGAGGAGGTACACCTTC.

The genes are TRBV5-6 and TRBJ2-7; a weak D match, TRBD2 (5 bases). The V gene's germline CDR1 is SGHDT and CDR2 YYEEEE. Trimming removed 2 bases at V and 2 bases at J, with 20 bases between. The CDR3 loop spans 17 amino acids. The CDR3 DNA reads as TGTGCCAGCAGCTTATCGCCCCCGGACTCTCTGCCCTACGAGCAGTACTTC. Its translation: CASSLSPPDSLPYEQYF.

This clone has a handful of counts. The chain recombines TRBV7-9 with TRBJ2-7; the match to TRBD2 covers 11 bases. V was clipped by 4 bases and J by 1 base; unmatched bases: 6. The CDR3 spans 16 residues. Germline values: CDR1 SEHNR, CDR2 FQNEAQ (reference sequence). The CDR3 loop reads CASSYPGTSGSYEQYF. Written as DNA, the CDR3 is TGTGCCAGCAGCTACCCCGGGACTAGCGGTTCCTACGAGCAGTACTTC.